The TCR beta chain under discussion was sequenced for a study of tissue T cells after allogeneic stem cell transplantation. Survey-depth TCRbeta CDR3 sequencing reported V/J genes and productive frequencies. Here immunoSEQ multiplex PCR was the method, and the copy in TCRdb shows in-frame clones only, minus some. The sample records thousands of clones, approximately 70% being singletons. With 3 bases clipped from V and 0 bases from J, the junction kept 4 bases outside the gene matches. Germline V gene sequence: CDR1 NNHNN, CDR2 SYGAGS (reference sequence). The CDR3 covers 15 residues. For this clone: Gene names follow the mouse nomenclature. The read gets to within 1 residue of the CDR3 end, and the germline J gene fills in the rest.

The sequenced sample was blood. This sequence joins TRBV13-2 and TRBJ2-5; 7 nucleotides match TRBD1. The sequence was obtained from a female BALB/c mouse in good health. These mice share the MHC haplotype H2-d. CDR3 DNA (partial): TGTGCCAGCGGTGGGGGACAGTTTAACCAAGACACCCAGTAC. Protein product: CASGGGQFNQDTQY. The full CDR3 protein is CASGGGQFNQDTQYF.